Below are 9 T cell receptor beta chains sequenced from a single sample in a study of OX40 agonist ivuxolimab in advanced cancers. Only in-frame clones appear in the TCRdb table, and some are missing; sequencing was by immunoSEQ multiplex PCR. Of about 12,000 clones in the sample, approximately 78% were seen once. Material: CD4+ or CD8+ T cells sorted from blood, obtained in a trial of the OX40 agonist ivuxolimab. The origin of the receptors is an adult with an advanced solid tumor such as melanoma, head and neck, liver or kidney cancer.

The chain employs TRBV28 and TRBJ1-5; tentatively, D is TRBD1 (6 bases). V dropped 6 bases and J dropped 3 bases, with 15 bases sitting between them. The CDR3 runs to 15 residues. In germline, CDR1 is MDHEN, CDR2 SYDVKM. The CDR3 nucleotides read TGTGCCAGCAGGAACAGGGAACAAATCAATCAGCCCCAGCATTTT. It specifies CASRNREQINQPQHF.

The V call is TRBV15, the J call TRBJ2-1; 11 nucleotides match TRBD2. J lost 8 bases, V lost 5 bases, and 5 bases had no gene match. Germline CDR1 reads LNHNV; CDR2 reads YYDKDF (reference sequence). CDR3 length: 14 residues. The CDR3 DNA reads TGTGCCACCAGCTCTCCGGGACTAGCGGATGAGCAGTTCTTC. Amino acid sequence: CATSSPGLADEQFF.

The genes are TRBV27 and TRBJ2-5; possibly TRBD1 for D (6 bases). This CDR3 is 16 amino acids long. From germline, CDR1 is MNHEY and CDR2 SMNVEV (reference sequence). V was shortened by 5 bases and J by 9 bases, with 25 bases between the two germline ends. This CDR3 reads CASSARSATNQGSQYF. CDR3 nucleotides: TGTGCCAGCAGTGCTCGTAGCGCCACCAATCAGGGGTCCCAGTACTTC.

The gene calls are TRBV5-6 and TRBJ2-1; D gene uncertain. In germline, CDR1 is SGHDT, CDR2 YYEEEE. The CDR3 is made up of 12 amino acids. With 0 bases removed from V and 10 bases from J, the gap between germline ends came to 8 bases. CDR3 protein: CASSLGLREQFF. The CDR3 DNA reads TGTGCCAGCAGCTTGGGGTTGCGGGAGCAGTTCTTC.

The V and J genes are TRBV7-8 and TRBJ1-2; D remains ambiguous. The CDR3 is 14 amino acids. Germline V gives CDR1 SGHVS, CDR2 FQNEAQ. Trimming shortened V by 10 bases and J by 0 bases, and 15 bases separated the two germline ends. CDR3 nucleotide sequence: TGTGCCACCGCTCAGGAGAAAACTAACTATGGCTACACCTTC. It codes for CATAQEKTNYGYTF.

The chain couples TRBV29-1 to TRBJ2-7; D is perhaps TRBD1 (5 bases). The V gene's germline CDR1 is SQVTM and CDR2 ANQGSEA. CDR3 size: 13 residues. With 6 bases removed from V and 0 bases from J, the gap between germline ends came to 12 bases. The chain's CDR3 is CSVVTVSSYEQYF. The CDR3 DNA is TGCAGCGTGGTGACAGTCAGCTCCTACGAGCAGTACTTC.

The V and J genes are TRBV14 and TRBJ2-1; 9 bases match TRBD1. Germline loops: CDR1 SGHDN, CDR2 FVKESK. The CDR3 has 13 amino acids. The V gene end was trimmed by 6 bases and the J gene end by 10 bases; junction bases not matched to a gene: 7. CDR3 protein: CASRPTGGREQFF. CDR3 coding DNA: TGTGCCAGCAGACCAACAGGGGGCCGGGAGCAGTTCTTC.

In this sample, this clone is medium-sized. This chain links TRBV7-9 with TRBJ2-2; D perhaps matches TRBD2 (5 bases). V dropped 6 bases and J dropped 5 bases, with 10 bases sitting between them. CDR1 and CDR2 (germline): SEHNR, FQNEAQ (reference sequence). The CDR3 totals 13 residues. The CDR3 DNA reads as TGTGCCAGCAGGGGGAGTCTAACCGGGGAGCTGTTTTTT. Protein sequence: CASRGSLTGELFF.

The gene calls are TRBV7-2 and TRBJ1-5; no definite D call. Per the germline V gene, CDR1 is SGHTA and CDR2 is FQGNSA. V dropped 5 bases and J dropped 5 bases, with 7 bases sitting between them. CDR3 size: 12 residues. The CDR3 DNA reads TGTGCCAGCAGCCCGGACGATCAGCCCCAGCATTTT. It translates to CASSPDDQPQHF.